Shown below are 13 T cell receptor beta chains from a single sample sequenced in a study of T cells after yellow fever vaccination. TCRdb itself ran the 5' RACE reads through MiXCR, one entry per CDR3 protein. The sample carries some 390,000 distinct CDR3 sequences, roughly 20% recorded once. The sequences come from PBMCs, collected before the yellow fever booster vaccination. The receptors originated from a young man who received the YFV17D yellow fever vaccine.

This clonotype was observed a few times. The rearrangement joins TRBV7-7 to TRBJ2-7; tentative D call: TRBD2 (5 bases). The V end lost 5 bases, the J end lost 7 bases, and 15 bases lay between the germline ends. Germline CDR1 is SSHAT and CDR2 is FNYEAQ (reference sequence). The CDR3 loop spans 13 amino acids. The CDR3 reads CASSPRPGGEQYF. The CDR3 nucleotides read TGTGCCAGCAGCCCGCGACCAGGAGGTGAGCAGTACTTC. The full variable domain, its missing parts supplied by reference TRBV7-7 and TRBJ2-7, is GAGVSQSPRYKVTKRGQDVTLRCDPISSHATLYWYQQALGQGPEFLTYFNYEAQPDKSGLPSDRFSAERPEGSISTLTIQRTEQRDSAMYRCASSPRPGGEQYFGPGTRLTVT.

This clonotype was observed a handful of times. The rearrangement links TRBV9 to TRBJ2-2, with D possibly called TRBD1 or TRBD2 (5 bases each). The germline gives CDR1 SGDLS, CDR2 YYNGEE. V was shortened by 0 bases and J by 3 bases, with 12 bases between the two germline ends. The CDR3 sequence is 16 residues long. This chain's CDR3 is CASSVVGAADTGELFF. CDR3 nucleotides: TGTGCCAGCAGCGTAGTCGGGGCCGCGGACACCGGGGAGCTGTTTTTT.

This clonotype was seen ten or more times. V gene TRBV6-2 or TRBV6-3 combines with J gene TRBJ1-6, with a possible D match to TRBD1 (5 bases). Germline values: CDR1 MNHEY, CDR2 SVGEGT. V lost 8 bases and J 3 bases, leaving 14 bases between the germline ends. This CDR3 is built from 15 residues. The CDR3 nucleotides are TGTGCCAGCCGCCGACAGAACCTCTATAATTCACCCCTCCACTTT. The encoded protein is CASRRQNLYNSPLHF.

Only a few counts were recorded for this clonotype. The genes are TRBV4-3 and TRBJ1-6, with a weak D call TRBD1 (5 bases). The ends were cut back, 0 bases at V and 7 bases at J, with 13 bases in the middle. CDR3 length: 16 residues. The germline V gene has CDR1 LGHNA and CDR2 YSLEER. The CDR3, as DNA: TGCGCCAGCAGCCAAGATCCAGGGCGCCCGAATTCACCCCTCCACTTT. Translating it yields CASSQDPGRPNSPLHF.

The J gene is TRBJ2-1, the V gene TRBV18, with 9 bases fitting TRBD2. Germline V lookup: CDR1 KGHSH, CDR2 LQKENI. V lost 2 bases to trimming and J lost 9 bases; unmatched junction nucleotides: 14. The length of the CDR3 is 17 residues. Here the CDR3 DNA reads TGTGCCAGCTCACCAGCCATCTTGGGACTAGCATATCCTGAGCAGTTCTTC. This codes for CASSPAILGLAYPEQFF.

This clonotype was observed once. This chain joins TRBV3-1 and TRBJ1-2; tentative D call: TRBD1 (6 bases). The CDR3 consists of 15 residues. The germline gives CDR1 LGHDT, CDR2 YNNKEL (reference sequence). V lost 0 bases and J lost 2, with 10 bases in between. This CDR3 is CASSQETGLNYGYTF. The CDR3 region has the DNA TGTGCCAGCAGCCAAGAAACAGGGTTGAACTATGGCTACACCTTC.

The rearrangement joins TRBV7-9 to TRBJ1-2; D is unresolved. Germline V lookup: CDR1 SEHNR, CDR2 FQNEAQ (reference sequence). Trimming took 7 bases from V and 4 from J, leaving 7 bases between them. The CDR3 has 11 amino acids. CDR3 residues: CASKEVYGYTF. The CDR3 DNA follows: TGTGCCAGCAAGGAAGTCTATGGCTACACCTTC.

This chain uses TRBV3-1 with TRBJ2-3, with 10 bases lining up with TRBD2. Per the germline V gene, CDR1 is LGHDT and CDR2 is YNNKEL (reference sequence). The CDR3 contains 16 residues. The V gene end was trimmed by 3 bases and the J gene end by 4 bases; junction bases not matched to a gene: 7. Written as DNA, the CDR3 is TGTGCCAGCAGCCACTTTAGCGGGGGGCCGGCAGATACGCAGTATTTT. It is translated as CASSHFSGGPADTQYF.

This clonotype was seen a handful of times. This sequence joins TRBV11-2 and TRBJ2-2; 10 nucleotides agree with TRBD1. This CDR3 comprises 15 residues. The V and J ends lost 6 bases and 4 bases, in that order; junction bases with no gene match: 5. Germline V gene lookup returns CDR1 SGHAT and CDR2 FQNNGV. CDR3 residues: CASSLDRGSTGELFF. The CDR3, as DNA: TGTGCCAGCAGTTTGGACAGGGGGAGCACCGGGGAGCTGTTTTTT.

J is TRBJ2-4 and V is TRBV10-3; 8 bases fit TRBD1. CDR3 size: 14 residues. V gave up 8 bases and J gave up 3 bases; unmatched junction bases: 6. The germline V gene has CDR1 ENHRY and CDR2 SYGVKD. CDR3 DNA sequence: TGTGCCATCGGGACAGGTCGGGACAAAAACATTCAGTACTTC. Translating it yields CAIGTGRDKNIQYF.

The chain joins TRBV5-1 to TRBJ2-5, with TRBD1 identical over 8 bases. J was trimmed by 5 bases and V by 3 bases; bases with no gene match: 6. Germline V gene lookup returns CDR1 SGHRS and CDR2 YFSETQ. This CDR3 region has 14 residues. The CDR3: CASSSTGAGETQYF. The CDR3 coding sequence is TGCGCCAGCAGCTCGACAGGGGCCGGCGAGACCCAGTACTTC.

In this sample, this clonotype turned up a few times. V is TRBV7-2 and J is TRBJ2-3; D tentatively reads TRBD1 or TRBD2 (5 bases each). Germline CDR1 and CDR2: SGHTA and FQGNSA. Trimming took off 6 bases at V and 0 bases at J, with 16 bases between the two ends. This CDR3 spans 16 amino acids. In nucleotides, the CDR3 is TGTGCCAGCAGGTCGGGGCTAGCCCCTAGCACAGATACGCAGTATTTT. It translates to CASRSGLAPSTDTQYF.

As DNA, the CDR3 is TGTGCCAGCAGCCGAGCGGGGGGAATCACAGATACGCAGTATTTT. Translated, it gives CASSRAGGITDTQYF. The V gene is TRBV6-1, the J gene TRBJ2-3; 9 nucleotides match TRBD2. V lost 6 bases, J lost 2 bases, and 6 bases stayed unmatched. This CDR3 is 15 amino acids long. The germline V gene encodes CDR1 MNHNS and CDR2 SASEGT.